The clone carrying this T cell receptor beta chain showed up many times. What it recognizes is unknown. The data were taken from a study of T-cell reconstitution after alpha-beta-depleted transplantation in children. Study findings and constraints: After one year, T-cell counts and TCRbeta diversity mostly came from new T cells.

Unique molecular identifiers were used to barcode this TCRbeta library. Each CDR3 protein gets one entry after TCRdb re-called the PCR reads with MiXCR. The sample holds roughly 52,000 distinct CDR3 sequences, under 6% seen once. CDR3 length equals 13 residues. Per the germline V gene, CDR1 is MDHEN and CDR2 is SYDVKM. V lost 2 bases, J lost 6 bases, and 9 bases lay in between. The sequence derives from a female patient aged 2 to 10 who had a stem cell transplant for aplastic anemia, so the T cells may come from the graft donor. The V gene is TRBV28, the J gene TRBJ2-3; D unresolved. The sequencing used PBMCs, mostly from graft donor cells, collected 60 days after TCRalphabeta/CD19-depleted stem cell transplant. This CDR3 reads CASSLQLQDTQYF. The CDR3 bases are TGTGCCAGCAGTTTACAGCTACAGGATACGCAGTATTTT.